Each of the 9 T cell receptor beta chains below was sequenced from the same sample in a study of blood T cell repertoires in COVID-19. Generated by immunoSEQ multiplex PCR, the TCRdb table keeps only in-frame clones and is missing some. The repertoire holds about 130,000 clones, with 80% as singletons. The sequencing sample was made of peripheral blood. All receptors come from a man between 65 and 85 years old with acute or convalescent COVID-19.

V and J are TRBV2 and TRBJ2-2; TRBD1 agrees at 7 bases. Trimming removed 6 bases from V and 5 bases from J; junction bases left unmatched: 6. The CDR3 loop spans 14 amino acids. Germline lookup yields CDR1 SNHLY and CDR2 FYNNEI. CDR3 coding DNA: TGTGCCAGCAGCCGGGACAGTGGAACCGGGGAGCTGTTTTTT. It yields the protein CASSRDSGTGELFF.

The chain combines TRBV19 with TRBJ1-2, with D tentatively TRBD1 (5 bases). Germline CDR1 LNHDA, CDR2 SQIVND (reference sequence). The CDR3 loop spans 13 amino acids. V was clipped by 4 bases and J by 7 bases, with 13 bases between them. This CDR3 is CASSNWTSPGYTF. The CDR3 bases are TGTGCCAGTAGTAATTGGACAAGTCCTGGCTACACCTTC.

The chain has TRBV5-1 and TRBJ2-2; 8 bases are a match to TRBD1. This CDR3 is 16 amino acids long. CDR1 and CDR2 from the germline V gene are SGHRS and YFSETQ. Germline trimming cut 0 bases from V and 0 bases from J; bases unmatched to any gene: 1. The DNA for the CDR3 is TGCGCCAGCAGCTTGGAACAGGGGGCGAACACCGGGGAGCTGTTTTTT. Residues: CASSLEQGANTGELFF.

The chain combines TRBV18 with TRBJ2-3; 9 nucleotides agree with TRBD1. The trim removed 5 bases at V and 4 bases at J, leaving 7 bases unmatched. There are 15 residues in the CDR3. CDR1 KGHSH and CDR2 LQKENI come from the germline V gene. CDR3 region: CASSADRGWADTQYF. The CDR3, as DNA: TGTGCCAGCTCAGCGGACAGGGGCTGGGCAGATACGCAGTATTTT.

This rearrangement joins TRBV28 to TRBJ1-3; D not certain. This CDR3 has 17 residues. The germline V and J ends were trimmed by 3 bases and 0 bases, with 15 bases remaining between them. Per germline, CDR1 MDHEN and CDR2 SYDVKM. CDR3 residues: CASSFMGSQISGNTIYF. CDR3 coding DNA: TGTGCCAGCAGTTTTATGGGCAGCCAAATCTCTGGAAACACCATATATTTT.

V gene TRBV6-1 combines with J gene TRBJ2-2; maybe TRBD2 (5 bases). This CDR3 has 16 amino acids. Trimming removed 4 bases at V and 5 bases at J, with 17 bases between. Germline CDR1 MNHNS, CDR2 SASEGT. The CDR3: CASSARAGGGTGELFF. CDR3 DNA: TGTGCCAGCAGTGCCCGGGCAGGAGGTGGGACCGGGGAGCTGTTTTTT.

There are a few counts of this clone. This chain connects TRBV7-9 to TRBJ2-7, with a weak D call TRBD2 (6 bases). Looked up from germline, CDR1 is SEHNR and CDR2 is FQNEAQ (reference sequence). Trimming took 5 bases from V and 6 from J, leaving 20 bases between them. There are 15 residues in the CDR3. CDR3 region: CASSHSRTISGEQYF. For the CDR3, the DNA is TGTGCCAGCAGCCACAGCCGGACTATATCTGGCGAGCAGTACTTC.

The chain couples TRBV4-1 to TRBJ1-2; D perhaps matches TRBD1 (6 bases). The germline CDR1 and CDR2 sequences are MGHRA and YSYEKL. The CDR3 length is 14 residues. V shed 0 bases and J shed 6 bases, with 11 bases lying between them. The CDR3 DNA reads TGCGCCAGCAGCCAAGAGGCAGGGGTCCATGGCTACACCTTC. It translates to CASSQEAGVHGYTF.

The V and J genes are TRBV12-3 or TRBV12-4 and TRBJ1-2, with D hard to call. This CDR3 is built from 12 residues. V lost 3 bases and J 3 bases, leaving 5 bases between the germline ends. The CDR3: CASSLSDYGYTF. The CDR3 nucleotides are TGTGCCAGCAGTTTGTCAGACTATGGCTACACCTTC.